This T cell receptor beta chain came from a study of cytomegalovirus exposure and HLA in healthy donors. Points from the study as a whole: The study labeled about 160 TCR beta chains cytomegalovirus-associated.

Notes on this clone: Antigen specificity is unknown.

Amplification used 60 Vbeta primers and 13 Jbeta primers. The table came from immunoSEQ multiplex PCR; TCRdb's copy has only in-frame clones and leaves some out. Among some 130,000 clones listed, 75% to 85% were seen once. The sequencing input was PBMCs. This sequence originates from a woman in her thirties or forties in good health and CMV-seronegative.

This CDR3 reads CASSFRRQALGTSGIYNEQFF. CDR3 DNA: TGTGCCAGCAGCTTCCGCCGGCAGGCCTTGGGGACTAGCGGGATCTACAATGAGCAGTTCTTC. The chain recombines TRBV7-6 with TRBJ2-1, with 13 bases matching TRBD2. CDR1 and CDR2 (germline): SGHVS, FNYEAQ. V was pared by 3 bases and J by 3 bases, with 17 bases of the junction left unmatched. The CDR3 has 21 residues.